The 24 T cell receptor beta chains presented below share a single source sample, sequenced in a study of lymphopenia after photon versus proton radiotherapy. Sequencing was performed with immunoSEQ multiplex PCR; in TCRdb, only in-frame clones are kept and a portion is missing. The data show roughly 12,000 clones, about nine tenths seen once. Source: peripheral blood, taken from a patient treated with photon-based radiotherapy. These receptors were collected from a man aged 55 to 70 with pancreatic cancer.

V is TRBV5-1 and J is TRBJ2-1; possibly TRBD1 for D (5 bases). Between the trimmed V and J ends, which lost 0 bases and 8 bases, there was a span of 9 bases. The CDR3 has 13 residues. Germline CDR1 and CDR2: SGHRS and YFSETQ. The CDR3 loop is CASSLGQGDEQFF. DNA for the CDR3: TGCGCCAGCAGCTTGGGTCAGGGTGATGAGCAGTTCTTC.

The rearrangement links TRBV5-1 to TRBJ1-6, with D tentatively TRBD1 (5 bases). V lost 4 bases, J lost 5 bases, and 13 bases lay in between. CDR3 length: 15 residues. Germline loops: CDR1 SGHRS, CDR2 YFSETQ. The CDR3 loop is CASSPEKGNNSPLHF. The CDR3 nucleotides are TGCGCCAGCAGCCCGGAAAAGGGGAATAATTCACCCCTCCACTTT. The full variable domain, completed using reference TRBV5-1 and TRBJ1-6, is KAGVTQTPRYLIKTRGQQVTLSCSPISGHRSVSWYQQTPGQGLQFLFEYFSETQRNKGNFPGRFSGRQFSNSRSEMNVSTLELGDSALYLCASSPEKGNNSPLHFGNGTRLTVT.

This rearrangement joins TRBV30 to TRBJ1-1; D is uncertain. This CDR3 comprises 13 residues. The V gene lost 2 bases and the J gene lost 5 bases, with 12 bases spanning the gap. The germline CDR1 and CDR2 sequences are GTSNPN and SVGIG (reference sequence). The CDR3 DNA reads TGTGCCTGGAGTCCCCGTGTGGGGACTGAAGCTTTCTTT. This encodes CAWSPRVGTEAFF.

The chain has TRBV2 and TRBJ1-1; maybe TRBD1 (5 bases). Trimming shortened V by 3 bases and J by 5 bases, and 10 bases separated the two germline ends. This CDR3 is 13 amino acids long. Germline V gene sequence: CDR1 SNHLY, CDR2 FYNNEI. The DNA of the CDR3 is TGTGCCAGCAGTGACAGGGCCGGGACTGAAGCTTTCTTT. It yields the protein CASSDRAGTEAFF.

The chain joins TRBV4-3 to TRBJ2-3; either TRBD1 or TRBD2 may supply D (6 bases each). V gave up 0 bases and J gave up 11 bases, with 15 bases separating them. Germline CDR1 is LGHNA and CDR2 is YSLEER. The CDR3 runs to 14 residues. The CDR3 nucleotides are TGCGCCAGCAGCCAAGATCGTCTGGGGGGCGGGCAGTATTTT. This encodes CASSQDRLGGGQYF.

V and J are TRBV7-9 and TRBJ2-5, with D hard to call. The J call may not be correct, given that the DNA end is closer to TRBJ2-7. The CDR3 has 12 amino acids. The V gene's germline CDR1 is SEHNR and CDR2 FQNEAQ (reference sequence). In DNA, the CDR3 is TGTGCCAGCAGCCGAGGCCCCGGCGAGCAGTACTTC. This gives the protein CASSRGPGEQYF.

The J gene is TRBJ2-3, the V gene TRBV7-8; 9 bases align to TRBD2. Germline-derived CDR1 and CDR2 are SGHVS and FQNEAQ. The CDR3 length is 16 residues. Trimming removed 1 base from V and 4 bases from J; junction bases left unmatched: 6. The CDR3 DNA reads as TGTGCCAGCAGCTTAGAAGCGGGGGGCTCGTCAGATACGCAGTATTTT. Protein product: CASSLEAGGSSDTQYF. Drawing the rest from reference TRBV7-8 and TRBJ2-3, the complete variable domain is GAGVSQSPRYKVAKRGQDVALRCDPISGHVSLFWYQQALGQGPEFLTYFQNEAQLDKSGLPSDRFFAERPEGSVSTLKIQRTQQEDSAVYLCASSLEAGGSSDTQYFGPGTRLTVL.

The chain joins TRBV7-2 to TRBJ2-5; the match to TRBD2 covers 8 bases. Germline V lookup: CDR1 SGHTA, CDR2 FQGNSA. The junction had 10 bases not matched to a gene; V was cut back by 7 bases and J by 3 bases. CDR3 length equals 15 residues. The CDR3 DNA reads TGTGCCAGCACCCGTCGGCGGGGGGCTGAAGAGACCCAGTACTTC. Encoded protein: CASTRRRGAEETQYF. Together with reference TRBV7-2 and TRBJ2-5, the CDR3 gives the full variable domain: GAGVSQSPSNKVTEKGKDVELRCDPISGHTALYWYRQSLGQGLEFLIYFQGNSAPDKSGLPSDRFSAERTGGSVSTLTIQRTQQEDSAVYLCASTRRRGAEETQYFGPGTRLLVL.

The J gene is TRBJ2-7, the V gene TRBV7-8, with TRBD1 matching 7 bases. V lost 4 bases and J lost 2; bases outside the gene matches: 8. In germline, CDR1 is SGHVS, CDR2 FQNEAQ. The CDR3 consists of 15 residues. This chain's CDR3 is CASSSADRATYEQYF. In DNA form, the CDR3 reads TGTGCCAGCAGCTCCGCCGACAGGGCCACCTACGAGCAGTACTTC.

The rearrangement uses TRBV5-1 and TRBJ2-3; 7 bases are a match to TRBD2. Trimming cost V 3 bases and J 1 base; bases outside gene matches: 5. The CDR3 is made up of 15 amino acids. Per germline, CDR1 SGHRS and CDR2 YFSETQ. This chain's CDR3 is CASSWGGDGTDTQYF. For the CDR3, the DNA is TGCGCCAGCAGCTGGGGAGGGGACGGCACAGATACGCAGTATTTT.

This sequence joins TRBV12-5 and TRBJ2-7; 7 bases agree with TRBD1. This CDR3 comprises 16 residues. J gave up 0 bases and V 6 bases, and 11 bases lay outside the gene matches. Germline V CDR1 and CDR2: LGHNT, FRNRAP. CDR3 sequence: CASGRRGGLSSYEQYF. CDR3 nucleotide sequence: TGTGCTAGTGGCCGAAGAGGGGGCCTCAGCTCCTACGAGCAGTACTTC.

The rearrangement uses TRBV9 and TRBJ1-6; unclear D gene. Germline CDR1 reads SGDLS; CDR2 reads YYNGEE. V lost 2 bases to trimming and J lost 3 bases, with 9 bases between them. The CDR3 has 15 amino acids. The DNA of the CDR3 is TGTGCCAGCAGCGTCCGGGGTAACTATAATTCACCCCTCCACTTT. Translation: CASSVRGNYNSPLHF.

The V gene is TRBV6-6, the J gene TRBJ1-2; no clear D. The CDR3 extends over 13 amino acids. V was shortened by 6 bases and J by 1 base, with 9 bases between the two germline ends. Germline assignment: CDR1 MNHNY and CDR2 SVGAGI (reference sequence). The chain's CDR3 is CASSPGVNYGYTF. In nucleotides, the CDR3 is TGTGCCAGCAGCCCCGGGGTTAACTATGGCTACACCTTC.

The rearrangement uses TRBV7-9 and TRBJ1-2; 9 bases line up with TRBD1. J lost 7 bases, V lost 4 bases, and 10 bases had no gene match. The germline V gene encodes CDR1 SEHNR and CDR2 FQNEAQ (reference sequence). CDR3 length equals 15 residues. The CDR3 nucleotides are TGTGCCAGCAGCTCCTCGACAGGGGGACAAAGTGGCTACACCTTC. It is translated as CASSSSTGGQSGYTF.

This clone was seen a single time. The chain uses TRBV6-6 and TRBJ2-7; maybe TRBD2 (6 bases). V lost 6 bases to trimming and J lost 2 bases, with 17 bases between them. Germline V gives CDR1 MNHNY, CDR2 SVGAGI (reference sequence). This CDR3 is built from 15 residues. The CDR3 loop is CASSVPGRPPYEQYF. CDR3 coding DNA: TGTGCCAGCAGCGTTCCAGGGAGGCCGCCCTACGAGCAGTACTTC.

CDR3: CASSTARGQYF. The CDR3 region has the DNA TGTGCCAGCAGCACGGCCCGGGGGCAGTATTTT. This chain connects TRBV5-6 to TRBJ2-3, with D perhaps TRBD2 (5 bases). Between the trimmed V and J ends, which lost 4 bases and 11 bases, there was a span of 11 bases. Per the germline V gene, CDR1 is SGHDT and CDR2 is YYEEEE. CDR3 length equals 11 residues.

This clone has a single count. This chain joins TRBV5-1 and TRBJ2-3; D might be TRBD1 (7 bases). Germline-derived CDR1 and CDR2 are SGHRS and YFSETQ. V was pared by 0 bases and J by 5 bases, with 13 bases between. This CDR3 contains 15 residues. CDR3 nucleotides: TGCGCCAGCAGCTTGGGACAGGGCGGGGTAGATACGCAGTATTTT. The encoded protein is CASSLGQGGVDTQYF. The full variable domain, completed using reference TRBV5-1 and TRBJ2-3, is KAGVTQTPRYLIKTRGQQVTLSCSPISGHRSVSWYQQTPGQGLQFLFEYFSETQRNKGNFPGRFSGRQFSNSRSEMNVSTLELGDSALYLCASSLGQGGVDTQYFGPGTRLTVL.

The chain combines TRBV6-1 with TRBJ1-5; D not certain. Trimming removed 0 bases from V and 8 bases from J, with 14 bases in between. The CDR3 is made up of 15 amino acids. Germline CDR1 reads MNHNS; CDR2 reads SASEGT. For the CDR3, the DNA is TGTGCCAGCAGTGAAGCCTCGGGCCAACGGGAGCCCCAGCATTTT. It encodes CASSEASGQREPQHF.

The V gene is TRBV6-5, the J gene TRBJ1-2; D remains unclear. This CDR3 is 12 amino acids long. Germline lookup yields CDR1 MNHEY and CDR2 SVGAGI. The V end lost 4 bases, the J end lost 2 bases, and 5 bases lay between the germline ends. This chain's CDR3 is CASSSPNYGYTF. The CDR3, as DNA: TGTGCCAGCAGTTCCCCGAACTATGGCTACACCTTC.

CDR3 DNA sequence: TGTGCCAGCAGCCCCGGACTAGCGGGGAGCACAGATACGCAGTATTTT. This translates into CASSPGLAGSTDTQYF. The chain uses TRBV7-9 and TRBJ2-3; 12 bases agree with TRBD2. Germline V gene lookup returns CDR1 SEHNR and CDR2 FQNEAQ (reference sequence). This CDR3 comprises 16 residues. V lost 5 bases and J lost 0; bases outside the gene matches: 3.

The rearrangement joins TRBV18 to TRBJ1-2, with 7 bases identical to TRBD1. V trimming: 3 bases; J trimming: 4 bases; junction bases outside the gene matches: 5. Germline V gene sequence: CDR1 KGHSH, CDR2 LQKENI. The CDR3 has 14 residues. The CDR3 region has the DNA TGTGCCAGCTCACCTACAGGGGATCTCTATGGCTACACCTTC. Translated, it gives CASSPTGDLYGYTF.

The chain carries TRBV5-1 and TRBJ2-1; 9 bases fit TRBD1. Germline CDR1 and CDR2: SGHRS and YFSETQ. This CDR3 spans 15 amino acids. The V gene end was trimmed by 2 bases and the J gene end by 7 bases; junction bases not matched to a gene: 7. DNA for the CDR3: TGCGCCAGCAGCTTCACCGGGACAGGGTGGAATGAGCAGTTCTTC. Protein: CASSFTGTGWNEQFF.

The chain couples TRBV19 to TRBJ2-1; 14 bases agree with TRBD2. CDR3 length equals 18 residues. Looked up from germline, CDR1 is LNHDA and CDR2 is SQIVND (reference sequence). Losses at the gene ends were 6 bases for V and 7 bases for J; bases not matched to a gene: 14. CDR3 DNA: TGTGCCAGTAGCTTCGCCGGGACTAGCGGGGGATATGGGAATGAGCAGTTCTTC. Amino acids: CASSFAGTSGGYGNEQFF.

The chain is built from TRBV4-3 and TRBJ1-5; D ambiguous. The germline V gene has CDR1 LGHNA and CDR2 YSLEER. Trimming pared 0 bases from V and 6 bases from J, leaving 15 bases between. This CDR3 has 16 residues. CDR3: CASSQDGPGGAQPQHF. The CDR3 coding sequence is TGCGCCAGCAGCCAAGACGGACCCGGAGGAGCTCAGCCCCAGCATTTT.